The 10 T cell receptor beta chains presented below share a single source sample, sequenced in a study of blood T cell repertoires in COVID-19. Generated by immunoSEQ multiplex PCR, the TCRdb table keeps only in-frame clones and is missing some. The data show approximately 150,000 clones, 65% to 85% seen once. Material: PBMCs or T cells enriched from blood (not recorded which). The source is a woman in her forties with acute COVID-19.

The V gene is TRBV3-1 (or the pseudogene TRBV3-2), the J gene TRBJ2-5; TRBD1 is a possible D gene (5 bases). V was cut by 4 bases and J by 3 bases, with 15 bases left in between. The CDR3 length is 15 residues. Germline V gene data show CDR1 as LGHDT and CDR2 as YNNKEL (reference sequence). The CDR3 coding sequence is TGTGCCAGCAGCCTGAAGCGACAGCAGGAAGAGACCCAGTACTTC. Encoded protein: CASSLKRQQEETQYF.

The rearrangement joins TRBV19 to TRBJ2-7; the match to TRBD2 covers 11 bases. This CDR3 comprises 14 residues. Germline trimming cut 10 bases from V and 2 bases from J; bases unmatched to any gene: 7. From germline, CDR1 is LNHDA and CDR2 SQIVND (reference sequence). This CDR3 is CANQTSGNPYEQYV. CDR3 DNA: TGTGCCAATCAGACTAGCGGGAACCCCTACGAGCAGTACGTC.

The chain recombines TRBV19 with TRBJ1-4, with D perhaps TRBD1 (5 bases). This CDR3 is built from 15 residues. Germline V gene lookup returns CDR1 LNHDA and CDR2 SQIVND (reference sequence). V gave up 7 bases and J gave up 4 bases, with 16 bases separating them. CDR3 sequence (DNA): TGTGCCAGTAAAAGGCAGGGAAGCAGTAATGAAAAACTGTTTTTT. This translates into CASKRQGSSNEKLFF.

The chain uses TRBV2 and TRBJ2-3; the D is unclear. This CDR3 comprises 13 residues. Germline CDR1 SNHLY, CDR2 FYNNEI. V was shortened by 11 bases and J by 2 bases, with 14 bases between the two germline ends. CDR3 DNA sequence: TGTGCCGGGCATTCCCAGCTCACAGATACGCAGTATTTT. It translates to CAGHSQLTDTQYF.

The chain is built from TRBV9 and TRBJ2-1; 10 bases match TRBD2. Per germline, CDR1 SGDLS and CDR2 YYNGEE. This CDR3 region has 15 residues. The V and J ends lost 3 bases and 10 bases, in that order; junction bases with no gene match: 10. This chain's CDR3 is CASSAGTSVEEEQFF. CDR3 nucleotides: TGTGCCAGCAGCGCAGGGACTAGCGTAGAAGAGGAGCAGTTCTTC.

This clone was seen only once. The V and J genes are TRBV9 and TRBJ2-1, with 9 bases identical to TRBD2. Trimming at V came to 0 bases and at J to 10 bases, leaving 5 bases not matched to a gene. Germline V CDR1 and CDR2: SGDLS, YYNGEE. CDR3 size: 14 residues. The DNA of the CDR3 is TGTGCCAGCAGCGTAGGAATAGCGGGAGAGGAGCAGTTCTTC. Its protein is CASSVGIAGEEQFF.

The chain links TRBV5-6 to TRBJ1-1; no clear D gene. The CDR3 contains 14 residues. Trimming took off 0 bases at V and 1 base at J, with 7 bases between the two ends. Germline loops: CDR1 SGHDT, CDR2 YYEEEE. CDR3 residues: CASSLVSGNTEAFF. As DNA, the CDR3 is TGTGCCAGCAGCTTGGTGTCAGGGAACACTGAAGCTTTCTTT.

This chain connects TRBV7-9 to TRBJ2-2; TRBD2 aligns across 11 bases. Trimming took 2 bases from V and 1 from J; bases not matched to a gene: 3. The CDR3 is 17 amino acids. Germline loops: CDR1 SEHNR, CDR2 FQNEAQ (reference sequence). CDR3 nucleotide sequence: TGTGCCAGCAGCTTATCCACTAGCGGGAGGAACACCGGGGAGCTGTTTTTT. It codes for CASSLSTSGRNTGELFF.

This clone has just one count. The genes are TRBV11-2 and TRBJ2-7; 9 positions match TRBD2. The J segment lost 6 bases and the V segment lost 3 bases, leaving 6 bases of the junction unmatched. Per germline, CDR1 SGHAT and CDR2 FQNNGV. There are 14 residues in the CDR3. The CDR3 protein is CASSFSGSMGEQYF. As DNA, the CDR3 is TGTGCCAGCAGCTTTAGCGGGAGTATGGGCGAGCAGTACTTC.

This clone was found once. The CDR3 DNA sequence: TGTGCCAGCAGCCAAGATTTATATCCGACAGGGGATTTTTACAATGAGCAGTTCTTC. This translates into CASSQDLYPTGDFYNEQFF. The chain is built from TRBV4-2 and TRBJ2-1; TRBD1 matches 8 bases. The length of the CDR3 is 19 residues. V lost 0 bases to trimming and J lost 4 bases; unmatched junction nucleotides: 14. The germline CDR1 and CDR2 sequences are LGHNA and YNFKEQ.